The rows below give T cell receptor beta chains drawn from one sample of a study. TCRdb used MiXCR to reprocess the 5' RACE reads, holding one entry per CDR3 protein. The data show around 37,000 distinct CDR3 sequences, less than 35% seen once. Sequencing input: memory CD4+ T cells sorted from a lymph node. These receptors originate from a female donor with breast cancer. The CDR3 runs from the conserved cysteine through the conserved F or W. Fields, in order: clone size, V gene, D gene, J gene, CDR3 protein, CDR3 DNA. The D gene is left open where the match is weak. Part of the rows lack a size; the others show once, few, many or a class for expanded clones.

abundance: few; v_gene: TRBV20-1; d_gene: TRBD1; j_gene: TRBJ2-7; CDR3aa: CSAEGARDEQYF; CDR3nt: TGCAGTGCCGAGGGGGCCAGGGACGAGCAGTACTTC
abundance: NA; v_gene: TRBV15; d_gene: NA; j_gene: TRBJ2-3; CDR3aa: CATSRQKRSSTDTQYF; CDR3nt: TGTGCCACCAGCAGACAAAAGCGGTCTAGCACAGATACGCAGTATTTT
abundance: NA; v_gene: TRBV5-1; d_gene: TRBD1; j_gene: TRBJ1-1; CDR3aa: CASTLGQGFNEAFF; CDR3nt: TGCGCCAGCACCCTGGGACAGGGGTTCAATGAAGCTTTCTTT
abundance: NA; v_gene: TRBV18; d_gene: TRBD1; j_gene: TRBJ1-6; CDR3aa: CASSPQVPGGGNNSPLHF; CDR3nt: TGTGCCAGCTCACCACAGGTTCCCGGAGGGGGCAATAATTCACCCCTCCACTTT
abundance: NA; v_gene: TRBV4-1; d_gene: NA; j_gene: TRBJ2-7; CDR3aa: CASSQPQDTYEQYF; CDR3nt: TGCGCCAGCAGCCAGCCTCAGGACACCTACGAGCAGTACTTC
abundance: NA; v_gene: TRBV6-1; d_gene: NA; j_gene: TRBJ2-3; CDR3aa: CASRGWIPTDTQYF; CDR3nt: TGTGCCAGCAGGGGGTGGATCCCCACAGATACGCAGTATTTT
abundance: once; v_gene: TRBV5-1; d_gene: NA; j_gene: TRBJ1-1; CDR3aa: CASSLNTGTPGTEAFF; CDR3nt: TGCGCCAGCAGCTTAAACACGGGGACACCGGGCACTGAAGCTTTCTTT
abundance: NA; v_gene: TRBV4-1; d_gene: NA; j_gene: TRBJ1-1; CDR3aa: CASSQANMGFVAEAFF; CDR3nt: TGCGCCAGCAGCCAAGCGAACATGGGGTTCGTTGCTGAAGCTTTCTTT
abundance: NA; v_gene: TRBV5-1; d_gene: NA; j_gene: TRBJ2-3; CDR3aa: CASSPEGTSSTDTQYF; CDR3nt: TGCGCCAGCAGCCCGGAGGGGACCTCTAGCACAGATACGCAGTATTTT
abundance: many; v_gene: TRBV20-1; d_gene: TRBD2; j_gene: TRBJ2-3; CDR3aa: CSAQGGRRADTQYF; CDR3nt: TGCAGTGCCCAGGGAGGGCGCAGGGCAGATACGCAGTATTTT
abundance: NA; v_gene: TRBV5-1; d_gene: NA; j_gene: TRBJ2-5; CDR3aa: CASSPGIGETQYF; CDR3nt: TGCGCCAGCAGCCCAGGAATAGGGGAAACCCAGTACTTC
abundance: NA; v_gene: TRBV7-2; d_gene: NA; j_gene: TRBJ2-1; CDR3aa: CASSSLGLGATNEQFF; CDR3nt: TGTGCCAGCAGCTCCCTGGGTTTGGGAGCAACAAATGAGCAGTTCTTC
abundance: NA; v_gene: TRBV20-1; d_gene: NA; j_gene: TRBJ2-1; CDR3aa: CSASRRRTYNEQFF; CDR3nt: TGCAGTGCTAGTAGGAGGAGAACCTACAATGAGCAGTTCTTC
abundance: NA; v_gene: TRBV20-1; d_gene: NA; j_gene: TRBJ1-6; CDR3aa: CSVRGPDPYNSPLHF; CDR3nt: TGCAGTGTTAGGGGACCCGACCCATATAATTCACCCCTCCACTTT
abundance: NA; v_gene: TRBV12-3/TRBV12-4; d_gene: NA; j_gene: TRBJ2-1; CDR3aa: CASSFTLNEQFF; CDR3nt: TGTGCCAGCAGTTTTACCCTTAACGAGCAGTTCTTC